Each of the 28 T cell receptor beta chains below was sequenced from the same sample in a study of patients and donors after allogeneic stem cell transplantation. TCRdb fed the RT-PCR reads into MiXCR, producing one record per CDR3 protein. The sample shows under 170,000 distinct CDR3 sequences, about two fifths of them seen only once. Material for sequencing was blood, either unsorted or a sorted T cell fraction (not recorded which). The receptors originated from a human donor who was either an allogeneic HSCT recipient or a stem cell or donor lymphocyte infusion donor (not recorded which). It is not recorded whose cells these are; they may come from a transplant donor.

This chain links TRBV20-1 with TRBJ1-4, with TRBD1 identical over 8 bases. Germline loops: CDR1 DFQATT, CDR2 SNEGSKA (reference sequence). The V segment lost 3 bases and the J segment 7 bases; nucleotides outside the gene matches: 7. The CDR3 has 14 amino acids. The CDR3 DNA reads TGCAGTGCTAGTAGCCAGGGGGCCATTGAAAAACTGTTTTTT. This encodes CSASSQGAIEKLFF.

This clonotype was found a few times. V usage is TRBV12-3 or TRBV12-4 and J usage is TRBJ2-1, with D hard to call. Between the trimmed V and J ends, which lost 3 bases and 9 bases, there was a span of 3 bases. This CDR3 is built from 10 residues. The CDR3 region has the DNA TGTGCCAGCAGTTTGGGTGAGCAGTTCTTC. Protein: CASSLGEQFF.

The gene calls are TRBV7-2 and TRBJ1-2, with a tentative D call TRBD1 (5 bases). CDR1 and CDR2 (germline): SGHTA, FQGNSA. The CDR3 consists of 14 residues. Trimming left V 5 bases short and J 0 bases short, with 10 bases between. The CDR3 DNA sequence: TGTGCCAGCAGCCCGGGGGAACCTAACTATGGCTACACCTTC. This translates into CASSPGEPNYGYTF.

The chain joins TRBV10-3 to TRBJ1-5; TRBD1 aligns across 7 bases. This CDR3 has 14 amino acids. CDR1 ENHRY and CDR2 SYGVKD come from the germline V gene. With V trimmed by 6 bases and J by 1 base, 3 bases remained unmatched. The DNA for the CDR3 is TGTGCCATCAGAGGGGACAGCAGCAATCAGCCCCAGCATTTT. This translates into CAIRGDSSNQPQHF.

V usage is TRBV21-1 and J usage is TRBJ2-7; the table's TRBD1 call for D was not verified on the DNA. TRBV21-1 is marked as a pseudogene. The CDR3 has 13 amino acids. The CDR3 DNA follows: TGTGCCAGCGGGGGACAGGGGTGGTACGAGCAGTACGTC. It yields the protein CASGGQGWYEQYV.

This chain joins TRBV28 and TRBJ2-1; TRBD2 aligns across 10 bases. Trimming at V came to 7 bases and at J to 2 bases, leaving 5 bases not matched to a gene. The CDR3 runs to 15 residues. The germline V gene has CDR1 MDHEN and CDR2 SYDVKM. CDR3 in amino acids: CASTPLAGAYNEQFF. CDR3 in DNA: TGTGCCAGCACCCCGCTAGCGGGGGCCTACAATGAGCAGTTCTTC.

The chain combines TRBV28 with TRBJ2-3; D is undetermined. Between the trimmed V and J ends, which lost 8 bases and 4 bases, there was a span of 10 bases. The length of the CDR3 is 12 residues. Germline V gene sequence: CDR1 MDHEN, CDR2 SYDVKM. The CDR3 loop reads CASFSGSDTQYF. In nucleotides, the CDR3 is TGTGCCAGCTTTTCTGGGTCAGATACGCAGTATTTT.

The chain links TRBV28 to TRBJ2-3, with 8 positions matching TRBD2. The V gene's germline CDR1 is MDHEN and CDR2 SYDVKM. The CDR3 is 13 residues long. With 9 bases clipped from V and 4 bases from J, the junction kept 6 bases outside the gene matches. CDR3 bases: TGTGCCAGTCTAGCGGGTCGGGCAGATACGCAGTATTTT. The encoded protein is CASLAGRADTQYF.

This clonotype was detected a few times. J is TRBJ1-2 and V is TRBV28, with a weak D call TRBD1 (5 bases). V lost 7 bases to trimming and J lost 3 bases, with 18 bases between them. This CDR3 has 15 residues. CDR1 is MDHEN and CDR2 is SYDVKM in the germline V gene. The CDR3 DNA sequence: TGTGCCAGCATCGAATACAGGTTTGGGGACTATGGCTACACCTTC. Its protein is CASIEYRFGDYGYTF.

The genes are TRBV27 and TRBJ2-3; D is uncertain. The CDR3 runs 15 residues. V shed 2 bases and J shed 4 bases, with 13 bases lying between them. Per the germline V gene, CDR1 is MNHEY and CDR2 is SMNVEV (reference sequence). The CDR3 is CASSLRAWAADTQYF. In nucleotides, the CDR3 is TGTGCCAGCAGTTTAAGGGCCTGGGCGGCAGATACGCAGTATTTT.

DNA for the CDR3: TGTGCCAGCAGCTCCTTTCGGGATGAAAAACTGTTTTTT. The encoded protein is CASSSFRDEKLFF. The rearrangement uses TRBV5-5 and TRBJ1-4; no clear D. Germline V lookup: CDR1 SGHKS, CDR2 YYEKEE (reference sequence). The CDR3 loop spans 13 amino acids. V was trimmed by 3 bases and J by 6 bases, leaving 9 bases between them.

This chain connects TRBV5-1 to TRBJ2-7; D is perhaps TRBD1 (6 bases). Per germline, CDR1 SGHRS and CDR2 YFSETQ. V lost 0 bases, J lost 3 bases, and 13 bases lay in between. CDR3 size: 15 residues. CDR3: CASSLGGQSLYEQYF. The CDR3 nucleotides are TGCGCCAGCAGCTTGGGAGGACAGTCTCTCTACGAGCAGTACTTC.

V gene TRBV27 combines with J gene TRBJ2-3; D tentatively reads TRBD1 or TRBD2 (5 bases each). With 6 bases removed from V and 2 bases from J, the gap between germline ends came to 15 bases. The CDR3 spans 15 residues. The germline gives CDR1 MNHEY, CDR2 SMNVEV (reference sequence). CDR3 protein: CASSPQGALTDTQYF. DNA of the CDR3: TGTGCCAGCAGCCCCCAGGGAGCCCTCACAGATACGCAGTATTTT.

V usage is TRBV24-1 and J usage is TRBJ1-2; D may be TRBD1 (5 bases). The CDR3 is made up of 14 amino acids. V was cut by 2 bases and J by 7 bases, with 13 bases left in between. Germline CDR1 and CDR2: KGHDR and SFDVKD. This chain's CDR3 is CATSDWQMRGGYTF. The CDR3 region has the DNA TGTGCCACCAGTGATTGGCAGATGAGGGGTGGCTACACCTTC.

The V gene is TRBV20-1, the J gene TRBJ2-2; weak D call: TRBD1 (5 bases). V gave up 3 bases and J gave up 7 bases, with 18 bases separating them. The CDR3 runs 15 residues. Germline CDR1 reads DFQATT; CDR2 reads SNEGSKA (reference sequence). The CDR3 DNA is TGCAGTGCTAGCCTCATGATTGTGGGGCGCGGGGAGCTGTTTTTT. It translates to CSASLMIVGRGELFF.

The chain carries TRBV4-3 and TRBJ2-1; D remains unclear. CDR1 LGHNA and CDR2 YSLEER come from the germline V gene. V lost 3 bases and J lost 4, with 10 bases in between. This CDR3 is built from 14 residues. DNA of the CDR3: TGCGCCAGCAGCCAGCAAGGAGCATACAATGAGCAGTTCTTC. Protein sequence: CASSQQGAYNEQFF.

This clonotype was seen a handful of times. The chain links TRBV10-2 to TRBJ1-5; the match to TRBD1 covers 9 bases. This CDR3 contains 12 residues. Losses at the gene ends were 7 bases for V and 6 bases for J; bases not matched to a gene: 1. The germline gives CDR1 WSHSY, CDR2 SAAADI. CDR3 residues: CASKDRGQPQHF. The CDR3 bases are TGCGCCAGCAAGGACAGGGGTCAGCCCCAGCATTTT.

The chain employs TRBV4-3 and TRBJ1-4; 9 bases are shared with TRBD1. The germline CDR1 and CDR2 sequences are LGHNA and YSLEER. The CDR3 is 14 amino acids. V lost 9 bases and J lost 7; bases outside the gene matches: 9. This CDR3 is CARRRDRESEKLFF. DNA for the CDR3: TGCGCCAGGAGGCGGGACAGGGAGAGTGAAAAACTGTTTTTT.

V usage is TRBV20-1 and J usage is TRBJ1-2; weak D call: TRBD1 (5 bases). This CDR3 spans 12 amino acids. Germline V gene sequence: CDR1 DFQATT, CDR2 SNEGSKA (reference sequence). The CDR3 DNA reads as TGCAGACTCGCGGGGGAGAGCTATGGCTACACCTTC. Translation gives CRLAGESYGYTF.

The V call is TRBV10-3, the J call TRBJ2-2; TRBD2 is a possible D gene (5 bases). CDR3 size: 12 residues. Trimming took 11 bases from V and 7 from J, leaving 14 bases between them. The germline V gene has CDR1 ENHRY and CDR2 SYGVKD. CDR3 amino acids: CAAGLTDGELFF. CDR3 nucleotides: TGTGCCGCTGGACTGACCGACGGGGAGCTGTTTTTT.

V usage is TRBV6-2 or TRBV6-3 and J usage is TRBJ1-1; D unresolved. The CDR3 consists of 17 residues. The ends were cut back, 2 bases at V and 5 bases at J, with 21 bases in the middle. Germline V CDR1 and CDR2: MNHEY, SVGEGT. The CDR3 is CASSYHKKRVIWTEAFF. In DNA, the CDR3 is TGTGCCAGCAGTTACCACAAAAAACGCGTGATTTGGACTGAAGCTTTCTTT.

This clonotype was seen only a few times. One junction end disagrees with the germline gene, perhaps due to a read error. This rearrangement joins TRBV9 to TRBJ2-3; D gene unclear. CDR1 and CDR2 (germline): SGDLS, YYNGEE. CDR3 size: 13 residues. The chain's CDR3 is CAGSVARGDTQYF. CDR3 nucleotides: TGTGCCGGCAGCGTAGCTCGTGGAGATACGCAGTATTTT. The whole variable domain, remainder taken from reference TRBV9 and TRBJ2-3, is DSGVTQTPKHLITATGQRVTLRCSPRSGDLSVYWYQQSLDQGLQFLIQYYNGEERAKGNILERFSAQQFPDLHSELNLSSLELGDSALYFCAGSVARGDTQYFGPGTRLTVL.

The genes are TRBV9 and TRBJ2-5; 11 bases match TRBD1. After removal of 4 bases from V and 4 bases from J, the junction contained 6 bases not matched to a gene. Germline values: CDR1 SGDLS, CDR2 YYNGEE. This CDR3 region has 15 residues. The CDR3 nucleotides read TGTGCCAGCAGCCCCCGGACAGGGGGCAGAGAGACCCAGTACTTC. Translation gives CASSPRTGGRETQYF.

This clonotype turned up a few times. In DNA form, the CDR3 reads TGTGCCAGCAGTTTAGGGGGACCCAACGGTTTCTTT. Amino acid sequence: CASSLGGPNGFF. The rearrangement joins TRBV12-3 or TRBV12-4 to TRBJ1-1, with a possible D match to TRBD1 (5 bases). Trimming removed 1 base from V and 13 bases from J, with 13 bases in between. The CDR3 is made up of 12 amino acids.

This clonotype has a handful of counts. This chain uses TRBV6-2 or TRBV6-3 with TRBJ2-1; no reliable D call. V was shortened by 5 bases and J by 7 bases, with 6 bases between the two germline ends. CDR3 size: 11 residues. Germline V gene sequence: CDR1 MNHEY, CDR2 SVGEGT. For the CDR3, the DNA is TGTGCCAGCAGTAACGGAAATGAGCAGTTCTTC. Translating gives CASSNGNEQFF.

V gene TRBV15 combines with J gene TRBJ2-3; perhaps TRBD2 as D (6 bases). Trimming took 2 bases from V and 0 from J, leaving 12 bases between them. The CDR3 runs to 16 residues. CDR1 is LNHNV, CDR2 YYDKDF, per germline (reference sequence). The CDR3 bases are TGTGCCACCAGCAGAAGGTCGGGGGTTAGCACAGATACGCAGTATTTT. Translating gives CATSRRSGVSTDTQYF.

As DNA, the CDR3 is TGTGCCACCAGTGACAAAAGACAGGGTCGAGGTGAAAAACTGTTTTTT. It yields the protein CATSDKRQGRGEKLFF. This chain joins TRBV24-1 and TRBJ1-4, with 7 bases aligning to TRBD1. This CDR3 has 16 amino acids. The trim removed 4 bases at V and 7 bases at J, leaving 11 bases unmatched. Germline V CDR1 and CDR2: KGHDR, SFDVKD.

The rearrangement joins TRBV7-2 to TRBJ1-2; D uncertain. Germline V gene sequence: CDR1 SGHTA, CDR2 FQGNSA. V shed 5 bases and J shed 2 bases, with 12 bases lying between them. The CDR3 has 14 residues. CDR3 sequence reads: CASSPLPRNYGYTF. In nucleotides, the CDR3 is TGTGCCAGCAGCCCCCTACCGAGGAACTATGGCTACACCTTC.